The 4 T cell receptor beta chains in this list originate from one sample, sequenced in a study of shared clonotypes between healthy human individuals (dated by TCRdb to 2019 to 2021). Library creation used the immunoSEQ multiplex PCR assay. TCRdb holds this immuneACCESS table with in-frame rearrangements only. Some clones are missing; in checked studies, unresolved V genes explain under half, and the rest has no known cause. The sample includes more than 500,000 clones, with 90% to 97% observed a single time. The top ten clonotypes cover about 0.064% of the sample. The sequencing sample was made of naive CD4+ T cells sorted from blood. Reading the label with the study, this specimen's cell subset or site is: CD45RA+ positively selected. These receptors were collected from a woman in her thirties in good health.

The CDR3 is CASSLAGGPRNEQYF. The CDR3 region has the DNA TGTGCCAGCAGCTTAGCGGGAGGGCCGAGGAACGAGCAGTACTTC. The chain links TRBV11-2 to TRBJ2-5, with 8 bases lining up with TRBD2. The DNA end is more similar to TRBJ2-7, so the J call may be wrong. The CDR3 runs 15 residues. Germline V gene sequence: CDR1 SGHAT, CDR2 FQNNGV.

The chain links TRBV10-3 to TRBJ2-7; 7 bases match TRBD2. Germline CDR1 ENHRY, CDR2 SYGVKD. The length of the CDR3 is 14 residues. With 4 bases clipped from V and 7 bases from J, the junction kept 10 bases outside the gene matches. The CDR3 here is CAISVSGIRGEQYF. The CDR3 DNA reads TGTGCCATCAGTGTGAGCGGGATCCGAGGGGAGCAGTACTTC.

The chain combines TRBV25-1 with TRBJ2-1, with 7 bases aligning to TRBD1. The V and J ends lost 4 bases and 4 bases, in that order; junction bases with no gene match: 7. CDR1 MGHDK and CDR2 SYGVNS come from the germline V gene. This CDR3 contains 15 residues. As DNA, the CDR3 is TGTGCCAGCAGTGTAGACAGGGTCGAATACAATGAGCAGTTCTTC. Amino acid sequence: CASSVDRVEYNEQFF.

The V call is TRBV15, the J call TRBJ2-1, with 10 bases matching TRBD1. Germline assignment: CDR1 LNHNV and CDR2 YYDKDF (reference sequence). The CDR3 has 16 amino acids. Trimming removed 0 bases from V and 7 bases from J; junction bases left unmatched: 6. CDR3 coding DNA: TGTGCCACCAGCAGAGATGCGGGACAGGGGAGGAATGAGCAGTTCTTC. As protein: CATSRDAGQGRNEQFF.